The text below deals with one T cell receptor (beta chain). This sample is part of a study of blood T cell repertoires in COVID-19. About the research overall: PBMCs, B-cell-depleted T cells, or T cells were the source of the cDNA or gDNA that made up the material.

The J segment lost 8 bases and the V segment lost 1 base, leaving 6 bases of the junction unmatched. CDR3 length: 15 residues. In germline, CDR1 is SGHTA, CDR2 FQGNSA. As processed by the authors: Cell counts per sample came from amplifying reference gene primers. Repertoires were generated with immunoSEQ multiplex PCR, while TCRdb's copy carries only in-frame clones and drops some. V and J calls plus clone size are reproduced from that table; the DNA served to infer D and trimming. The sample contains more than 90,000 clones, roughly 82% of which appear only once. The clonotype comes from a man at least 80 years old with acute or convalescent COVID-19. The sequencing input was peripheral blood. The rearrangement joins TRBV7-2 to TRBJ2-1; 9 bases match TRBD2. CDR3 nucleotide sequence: TGTGCCAGCAGCTTAGGGGGCGGGAGGGGCGATGAGCAGTTCTTC. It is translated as CASSLGGGRGDEQFF. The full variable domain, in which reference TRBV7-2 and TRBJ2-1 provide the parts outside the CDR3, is GAGVSQSPSNKVTEKGKDVELRCDPISGHTALYWYRQSLGQGLEFLIYFQGNSAPDKSGLPSDRFSAERTGGSVSTLTIQRTQQEDSAVYLCASSLGGGRGDEQFFGPGTRLTVL.